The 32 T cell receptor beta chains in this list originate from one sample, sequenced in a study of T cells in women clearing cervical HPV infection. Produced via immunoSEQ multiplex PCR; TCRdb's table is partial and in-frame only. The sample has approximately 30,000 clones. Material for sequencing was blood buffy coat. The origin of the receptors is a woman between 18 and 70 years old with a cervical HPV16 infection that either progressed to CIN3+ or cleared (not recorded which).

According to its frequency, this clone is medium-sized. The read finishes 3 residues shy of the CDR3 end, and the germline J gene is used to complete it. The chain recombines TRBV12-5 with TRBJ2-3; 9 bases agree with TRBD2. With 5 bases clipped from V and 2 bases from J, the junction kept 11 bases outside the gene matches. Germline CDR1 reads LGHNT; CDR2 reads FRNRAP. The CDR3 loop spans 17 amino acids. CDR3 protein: CASGTRLADTFTDTQYF. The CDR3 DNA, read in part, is TGTGCTAGTGGTACCCGACTAGCGGATACCTTCACAGATACG.

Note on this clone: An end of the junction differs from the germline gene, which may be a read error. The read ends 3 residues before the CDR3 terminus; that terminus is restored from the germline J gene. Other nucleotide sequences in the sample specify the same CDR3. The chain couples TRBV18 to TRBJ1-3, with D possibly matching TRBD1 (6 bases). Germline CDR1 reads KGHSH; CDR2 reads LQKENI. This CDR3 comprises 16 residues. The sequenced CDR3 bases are TGTGCCAGCTCACCTGGCGGGGGCGAAATCGGAAACACT. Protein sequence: CASSPGGGEIGNT. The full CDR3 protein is CASSPGGGEIGNTIYF.

Partial CDR3 DNA: TGCGCCAGCAGCCCGGTAGCGGGAGCAGGCACCGGGGAG. This encodes CASSPVAGAGTGE. The entire CDR3 sequence reads CASSPVAGAGTGELFF. V and J are TRBV5-1 and TRBJ2-2; 9 bases line up with TRBD2. With the read ending 3 residues before the CDR3 end, the germline J gene is used to fill in that end. This CDR3 has 16 amino acids. Germline-derived CDR1 and CDR2 are SGHRS and YFSETQ. J was trimmed by 4 bases and V by 4 bases; bases with no gene match: 8.

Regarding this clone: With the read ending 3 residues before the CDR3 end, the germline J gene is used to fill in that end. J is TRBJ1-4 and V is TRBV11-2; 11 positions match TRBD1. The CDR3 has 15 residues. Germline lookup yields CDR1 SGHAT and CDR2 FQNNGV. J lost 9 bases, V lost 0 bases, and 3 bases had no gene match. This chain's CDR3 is CASSLERTGGKKLFF. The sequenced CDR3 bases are TGTGCCAGCAGCTTAGAAAGGACAGGGGGCAAAAAA.

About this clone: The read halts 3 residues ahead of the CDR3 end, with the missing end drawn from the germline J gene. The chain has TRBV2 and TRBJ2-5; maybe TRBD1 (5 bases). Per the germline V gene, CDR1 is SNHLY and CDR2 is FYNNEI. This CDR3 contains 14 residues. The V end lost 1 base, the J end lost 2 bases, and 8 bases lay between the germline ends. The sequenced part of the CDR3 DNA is TGTGCCAGCAGTGAAGGGGGCAGGCAAGAGACC. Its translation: CASSEGGRQET. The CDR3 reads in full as CASSEGGRQETQYF.

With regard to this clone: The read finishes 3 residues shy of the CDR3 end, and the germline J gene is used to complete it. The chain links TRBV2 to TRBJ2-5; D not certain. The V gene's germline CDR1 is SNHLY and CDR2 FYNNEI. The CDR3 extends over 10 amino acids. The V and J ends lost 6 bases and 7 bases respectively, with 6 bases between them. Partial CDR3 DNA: TGTGCCAGCAGAGGTGGGACC. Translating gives CASRGGT. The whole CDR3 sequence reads CASRGGTQYF.

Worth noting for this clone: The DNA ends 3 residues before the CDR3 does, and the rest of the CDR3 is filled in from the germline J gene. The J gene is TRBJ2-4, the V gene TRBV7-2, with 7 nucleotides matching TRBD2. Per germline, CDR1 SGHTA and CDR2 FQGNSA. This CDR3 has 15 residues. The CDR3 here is CASSPGHPGDYGQYF. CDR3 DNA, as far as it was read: TGTGCCAGCAGCCCCGGACATCCCGGGGACTATGGT.

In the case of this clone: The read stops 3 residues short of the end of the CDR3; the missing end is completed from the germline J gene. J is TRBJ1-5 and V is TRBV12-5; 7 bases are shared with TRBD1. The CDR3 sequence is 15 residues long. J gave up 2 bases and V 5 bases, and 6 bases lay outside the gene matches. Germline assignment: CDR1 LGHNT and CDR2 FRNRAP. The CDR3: CASGPTGVGNQPQHF. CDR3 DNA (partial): TGTGCTAGTGGTCCTACAGGGGTCGGCAATCAGCCC. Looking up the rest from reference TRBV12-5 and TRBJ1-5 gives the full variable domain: DARVTQTPRHKVTEMGQEVTMRCQPILGHNTVFWYRQTMMQGLELLAYFRNRAPLDDSGMPKDRFSAEMPDATLATLKIQPSEPRDSAVYFCASGPTGVGNQPQHFGDGTRLSIL.

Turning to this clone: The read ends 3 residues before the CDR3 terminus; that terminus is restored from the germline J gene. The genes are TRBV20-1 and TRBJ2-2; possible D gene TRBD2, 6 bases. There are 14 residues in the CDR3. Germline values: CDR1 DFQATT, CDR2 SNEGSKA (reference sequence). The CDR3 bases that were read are TGCAGTGCTAGTGCCGGGGGAACTAATGAAAAG. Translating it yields CSASAGGTNEK. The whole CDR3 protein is CSASAGGTNEKLFF.

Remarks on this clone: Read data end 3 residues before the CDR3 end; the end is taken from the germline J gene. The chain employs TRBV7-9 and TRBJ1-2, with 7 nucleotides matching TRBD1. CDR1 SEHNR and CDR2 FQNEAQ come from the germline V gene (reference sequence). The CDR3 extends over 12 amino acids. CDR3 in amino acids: CASSQTGSGYTF. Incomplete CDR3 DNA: TGTGCCAGCAGCCAGACAGGGAGCGGC.

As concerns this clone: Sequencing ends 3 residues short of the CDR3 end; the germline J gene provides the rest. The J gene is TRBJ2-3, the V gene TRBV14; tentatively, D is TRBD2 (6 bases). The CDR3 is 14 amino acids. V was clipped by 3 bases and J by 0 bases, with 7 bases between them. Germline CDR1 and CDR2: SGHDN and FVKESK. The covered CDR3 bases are TGTGCCAGCAGCCAGCGGGGCAGCACAGATACG. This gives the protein CASSQRGSTDT. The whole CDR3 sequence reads CASSQRGSTDTQYF.

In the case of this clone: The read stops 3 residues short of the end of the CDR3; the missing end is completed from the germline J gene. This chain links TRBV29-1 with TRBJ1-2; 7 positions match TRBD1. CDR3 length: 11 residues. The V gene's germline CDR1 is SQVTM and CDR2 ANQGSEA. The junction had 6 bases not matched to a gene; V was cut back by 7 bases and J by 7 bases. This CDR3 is CSGQGYGGYTF. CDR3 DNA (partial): TGCAGCGGACAGGGATATGGTGGC. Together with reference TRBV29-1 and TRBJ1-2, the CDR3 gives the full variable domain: SAVISQKPSRDICQRGTSLTIQCQVDSQVTMMFWYRQQPGQSLTLIATANQGSEATYESGFVIDKFPISRPNLTFSTLTVSNMSPEDSSIYLCSGQGYGGYTFGSGTRLTVV.

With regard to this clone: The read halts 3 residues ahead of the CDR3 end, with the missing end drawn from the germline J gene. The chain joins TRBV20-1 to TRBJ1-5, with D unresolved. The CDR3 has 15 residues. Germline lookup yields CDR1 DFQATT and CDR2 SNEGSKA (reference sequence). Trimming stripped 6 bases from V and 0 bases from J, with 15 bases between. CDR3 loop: CSAQQGSSSNQPQHF. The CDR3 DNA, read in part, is TGCAGTGCCCAACAAGGGTCCTCTAGCAATCAGCCC.

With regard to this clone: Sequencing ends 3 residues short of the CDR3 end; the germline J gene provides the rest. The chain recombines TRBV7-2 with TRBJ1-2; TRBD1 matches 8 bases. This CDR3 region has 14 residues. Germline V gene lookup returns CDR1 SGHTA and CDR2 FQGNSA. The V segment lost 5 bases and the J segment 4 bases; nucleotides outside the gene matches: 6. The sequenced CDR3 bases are TGTGCCAGCAGCCCCGGACAGGGTACCTATGGC. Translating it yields CASSPGQGTYG. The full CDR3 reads CASSPGQGTYGYTF.

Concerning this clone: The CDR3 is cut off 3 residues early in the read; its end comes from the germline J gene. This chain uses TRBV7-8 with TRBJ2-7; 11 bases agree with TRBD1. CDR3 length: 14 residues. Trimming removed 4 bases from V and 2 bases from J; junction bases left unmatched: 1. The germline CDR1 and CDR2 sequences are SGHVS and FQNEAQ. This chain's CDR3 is CASSWDRGAYEQYF. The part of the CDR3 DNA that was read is TGTGCCAGCAGCTGGGACAGGGGGGCCTACGAG.

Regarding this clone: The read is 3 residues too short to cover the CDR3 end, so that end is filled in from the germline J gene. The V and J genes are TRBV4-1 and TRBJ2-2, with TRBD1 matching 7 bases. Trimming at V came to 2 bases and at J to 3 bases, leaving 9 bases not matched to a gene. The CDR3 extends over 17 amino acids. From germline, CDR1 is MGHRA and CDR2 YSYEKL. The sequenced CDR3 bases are TGCGCCAGCAGCCAAACGGCCGGGACAGATTACACCGGGGAG. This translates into CASSQTAGTDYTGE. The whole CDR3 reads CASSQTAGTDYTGELFF.

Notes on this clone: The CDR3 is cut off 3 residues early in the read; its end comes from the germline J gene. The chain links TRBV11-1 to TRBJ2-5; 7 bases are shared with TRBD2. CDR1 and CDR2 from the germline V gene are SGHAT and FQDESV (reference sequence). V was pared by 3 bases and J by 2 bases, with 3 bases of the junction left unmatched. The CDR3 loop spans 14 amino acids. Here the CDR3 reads CASSFRTRQETQYF. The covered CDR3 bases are TGTGCCAGCAGCTTCCGGACTAGACAAGAGACC. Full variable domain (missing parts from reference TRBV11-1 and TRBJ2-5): EAEVAQSPRYKITEKSQAVAFWCDPISGHATLYWYRQILGQGPELLVQFQDESVVDDSQLPKDRFSAERLKGVDSTLKIQPAELGDSAMYLCASSFRTRQETQYFGPGTRLLVL.

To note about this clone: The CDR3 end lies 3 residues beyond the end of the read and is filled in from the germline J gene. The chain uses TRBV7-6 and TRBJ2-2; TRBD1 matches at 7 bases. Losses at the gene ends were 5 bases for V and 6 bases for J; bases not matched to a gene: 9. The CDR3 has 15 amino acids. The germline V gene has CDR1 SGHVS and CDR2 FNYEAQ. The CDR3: CASSLRQGRSGELFF. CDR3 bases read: TGTGCCAGCAGCCTCAGACAGGGTAGATCCGGGGAG. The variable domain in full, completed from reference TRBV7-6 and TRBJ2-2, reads GAGVSQSPRYKVTKRGQDVALRCDPISGHVSLYWYRQALGQGPEFLTYFNYEAQQDKSGLPNDRFSAERPEGSISTLTIQRTEQRDSAMYRCASSLRQGRSGELFFGEGSRLTVL.

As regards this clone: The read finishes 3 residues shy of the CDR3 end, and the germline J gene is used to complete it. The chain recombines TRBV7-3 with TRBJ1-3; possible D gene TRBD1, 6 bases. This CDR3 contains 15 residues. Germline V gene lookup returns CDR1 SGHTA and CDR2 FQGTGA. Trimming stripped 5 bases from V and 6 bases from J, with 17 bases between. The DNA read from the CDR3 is TGTGCCAGCAGCCCCCGGGGGGCGCCCCCAAACACC. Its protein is CASSPRGAPPNT. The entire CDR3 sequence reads CASSPRGAPPNTIYF.

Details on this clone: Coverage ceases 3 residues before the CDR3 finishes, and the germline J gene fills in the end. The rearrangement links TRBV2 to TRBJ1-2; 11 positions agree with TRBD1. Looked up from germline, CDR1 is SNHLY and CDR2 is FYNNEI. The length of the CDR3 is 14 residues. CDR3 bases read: TGTGCCAGCAGTGACCGGGACAGGGGGATCGGC. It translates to CASSDRDRGIG. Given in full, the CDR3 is CASSDRDRGIGYTF.

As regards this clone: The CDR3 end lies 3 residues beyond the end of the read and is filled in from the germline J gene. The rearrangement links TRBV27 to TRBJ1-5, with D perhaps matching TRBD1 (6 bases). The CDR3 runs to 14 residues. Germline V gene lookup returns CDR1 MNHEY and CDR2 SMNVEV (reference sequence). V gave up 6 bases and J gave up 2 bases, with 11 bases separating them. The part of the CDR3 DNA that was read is TGTGCCAGCAGGCCTAGACAGGGCAATCAGCCC. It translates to CASRPRQGNQP. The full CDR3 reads CASRPRQGNQPQHF.

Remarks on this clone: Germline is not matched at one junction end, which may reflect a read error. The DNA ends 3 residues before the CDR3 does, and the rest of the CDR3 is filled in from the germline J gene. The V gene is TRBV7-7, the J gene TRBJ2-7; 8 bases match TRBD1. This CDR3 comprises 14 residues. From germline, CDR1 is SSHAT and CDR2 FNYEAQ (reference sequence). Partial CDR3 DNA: TGTGCTAGCAGTTCCGGGACAGGACCCTACGAG. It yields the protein CASSSGTGPYE. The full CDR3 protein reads CASSSGTGPYEQYF.

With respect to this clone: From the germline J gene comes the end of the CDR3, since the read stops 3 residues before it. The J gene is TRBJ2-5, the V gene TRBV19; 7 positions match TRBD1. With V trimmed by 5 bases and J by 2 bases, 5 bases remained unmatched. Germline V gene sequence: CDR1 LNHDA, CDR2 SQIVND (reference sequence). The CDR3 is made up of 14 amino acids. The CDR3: CASSVGTVQETQYF. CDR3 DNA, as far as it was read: TGTGCCAGTAGTGTTGGGACAGTACAAGAGACC. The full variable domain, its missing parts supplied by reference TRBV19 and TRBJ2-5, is DGGITQSPKYLFRKEGQNVTLSCEQNLNHDAMYWYRQDPGQGLRLIYYSQIVNDFQKGDIAEGYSVSREKKESFPLTVTSAQKNPTAFYLCASSVGTVQETQYFGPGTRLLVL.

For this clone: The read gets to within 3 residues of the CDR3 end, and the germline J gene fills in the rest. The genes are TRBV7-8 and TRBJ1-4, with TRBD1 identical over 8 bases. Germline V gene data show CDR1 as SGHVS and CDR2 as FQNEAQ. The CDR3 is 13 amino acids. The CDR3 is CASSFGQGWKLFF. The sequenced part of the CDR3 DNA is TGTGCCAGCAGCTTTGGACAGGGCTGGAAA.

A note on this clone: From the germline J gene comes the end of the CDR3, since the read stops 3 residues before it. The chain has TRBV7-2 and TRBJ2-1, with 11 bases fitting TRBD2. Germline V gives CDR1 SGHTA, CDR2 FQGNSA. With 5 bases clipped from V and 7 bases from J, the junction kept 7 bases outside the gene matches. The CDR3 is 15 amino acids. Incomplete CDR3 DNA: TGTGCCAGCAGCCCACTAGCGGGAGTATGGAATGAG. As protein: CASSPLAGVWNE. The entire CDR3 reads CASSPLAGVWNEQFF.

This CDR3 is CASSLGPASYEQYF. The CDR3 bases that were read are TGTGCCAGCAGCTTAGGGCCCGCTTCCTACGAG. The chain joins TRBV7-2 to TRBJ2-7; D remains ambiguous. The read halts 3 residues ahead of the CDR3 end, with the missing end drawn from the germline J gene. The V end lost 1 base, the J end lost 1 base, and 8 bases lay between the germline ends. CDR1 is SGHTA and CDR2 is FQGNSA in the germline V gene. The CDR3 covers 14 residues. The complete variable domain, with remaining parts taken from reference TRBV7-2 and TRBJ2-7, reads GAGVSQSPSNKVTEKGKDVELRCDPISGHTALYWYRQSLGQGLEFLIYFQGNSAPDKSGLPSDRFSAERTGGSVSTLTIQRTQQEDSAVYLCASSLGPASYEQYFGPGTRLTVT.

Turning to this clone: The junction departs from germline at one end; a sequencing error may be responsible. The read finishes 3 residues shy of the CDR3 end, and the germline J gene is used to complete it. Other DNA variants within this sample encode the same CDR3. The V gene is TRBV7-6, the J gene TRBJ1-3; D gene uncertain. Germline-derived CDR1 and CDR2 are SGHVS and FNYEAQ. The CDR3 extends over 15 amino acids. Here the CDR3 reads CASSPRVSSGNTIYF. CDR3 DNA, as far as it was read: TGTGCCAGCAGCCCCCGGGTCAGCTCTGGAAACACA.

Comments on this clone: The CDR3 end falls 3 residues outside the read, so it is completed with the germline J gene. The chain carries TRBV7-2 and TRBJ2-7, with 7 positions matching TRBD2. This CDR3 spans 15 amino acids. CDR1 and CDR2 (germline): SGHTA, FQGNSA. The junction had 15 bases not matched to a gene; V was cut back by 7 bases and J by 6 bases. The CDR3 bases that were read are TGTGCCAGCACCCCGTGGGGCGGGGGTCGCGGCGAG. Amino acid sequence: CASTPWGGGRGE. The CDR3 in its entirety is CASTPWGGGRGEQYF.

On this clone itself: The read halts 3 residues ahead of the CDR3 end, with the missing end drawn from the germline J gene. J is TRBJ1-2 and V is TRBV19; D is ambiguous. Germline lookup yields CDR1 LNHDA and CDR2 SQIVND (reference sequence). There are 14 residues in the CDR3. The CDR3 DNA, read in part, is TGTGCCAGTAGTGTCCGAGCGGGAGAACGCGAC. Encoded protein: CASSVRAGERD. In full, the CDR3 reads CASSVRAGERDYTF. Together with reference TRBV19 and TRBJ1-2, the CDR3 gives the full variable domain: DGGITQSPKYLFRKEGQNVTLSCEQNLNHDAMYWYRQDPGQGLRLIYYSQIVNDFQKGDIAEGYSVSREKKESFPLTVTSAQKNPTAFYLCASSVRAGERDYTFGSGTRLTVV.

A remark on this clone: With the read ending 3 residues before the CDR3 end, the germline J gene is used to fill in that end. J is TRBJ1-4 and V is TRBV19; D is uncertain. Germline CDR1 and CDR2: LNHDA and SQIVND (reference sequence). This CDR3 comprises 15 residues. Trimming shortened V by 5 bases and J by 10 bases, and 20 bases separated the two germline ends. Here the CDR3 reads CASSGAETAGGKLFF. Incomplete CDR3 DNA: TGTGCCAGTAGTGGCGCCGAGACGGCCGGCGGAAAA.

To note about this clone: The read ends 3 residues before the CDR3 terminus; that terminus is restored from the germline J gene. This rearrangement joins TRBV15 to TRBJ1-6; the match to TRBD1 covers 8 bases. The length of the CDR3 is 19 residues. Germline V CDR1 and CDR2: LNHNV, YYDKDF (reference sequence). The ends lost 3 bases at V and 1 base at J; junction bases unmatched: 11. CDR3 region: CATSRMGQGAHSYNSPLHF. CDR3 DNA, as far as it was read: TGTGCCACCAGCAGGATGGGGCAGGGGGCGCATTCCTATAATTCACCC. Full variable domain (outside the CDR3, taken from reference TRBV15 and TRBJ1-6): DAMVIQNPRYQVTQFGKPVTLSCSQTLNHNVMYWYQQKSSQAPKLLFHYYDKDFNNEADTPDNFQSRRPNTSFCFLDIRSPGLGDTAMYLCATSRMGQGAHSYNSPLHFGNGTRLTVT.

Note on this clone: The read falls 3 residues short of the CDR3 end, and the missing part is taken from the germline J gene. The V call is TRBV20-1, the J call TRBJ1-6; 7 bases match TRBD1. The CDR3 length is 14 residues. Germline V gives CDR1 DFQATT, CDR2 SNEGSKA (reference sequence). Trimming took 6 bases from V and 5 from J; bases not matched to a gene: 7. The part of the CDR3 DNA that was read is TGCAGTGCCCGGACAGGCAAGGATAATTCACCC. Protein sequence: CSARTGKDNSP. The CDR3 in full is CSARTGKDNSPLHF.